The 20 T cell receptor beta chains below all came from one sample that was sequenced in a study of T cells in Graves' hyperthyroidism and ophthalmopathy. Amplification of TCR beta CDR3 regions used RNA as the template. Researchers ran a first-round RT-PCR on the TCR CDR3 using the HTBI primer set. TCRdb itself ran the multiplex PCR reads through MiXCR, one entry per CDR3 protein. The profile covers roughly 750,000 distinct CDR3 sequences, with approximately 16% appearing a single time and roughly 8% taken by the ten largest. The sequenced sample was blood. Receptor source: a man between 18 and 29 years old with Graves' hyperthyroidism.

J is TRBJ1-1 and V is TRBV18; D gene uncertain. CDR1 is KGHSH, CDR2 LQKENI, per germline. Trimming removed 1 base at V and 0 bases at J, with 15 bases between. This CDR3 contains 17 residues. The CDR3 loop is CASSPQGAGVMNTEAFF. In DNA form, the CDR3 reads TGTGCCAGCTCACCACAGGGCGCCGGGGTAATGAACACTGAAGCTTTCTTT.

This clonotype was observed many times. This chain links TRBV11-2 with TRBJ2-2, with 14 bases lining up with TRBD2. V dropped 3 bases and J dropped 5; count of bases not matched to a gene: 11. This CDR3 region has 19 residues. The germline V gene has CDR1 SGHAT and CDR2 FQNNGV. This chain's CDR3 is CASSFRRLAGGPETGELFF. CDR3 DNA sequence: TGTGCCAGCAGCTTTCGTCGACTAGCGGGAGGGCCAGAAACCGGGGAGCTGTTTTTT.

This clonotype was detected only a few times. The rearrangement uses TRBV29-1 and TRBJ2-1, with D perhaps TRBD1 (7 bases). Germline CDR1 SQVTM, CDR2 ANQGSEA. CDR3 length: 16 residues. Trimming stripped 3 bases from V and 2 bases from J, with 17 bases between. Here the CDR3 DNA reads TGCAGCGTTGAGGGGACAGCGGGTTCCCCCTACAATGAGCAGTTCTTC. It is translated as CSVEGTAGSPYNEQFF.

This clonotype was seen only a few times. CDR3 DNA: TGTGCCAGCAGTTTTTTGGGCCGTCAAGAGACCCAGTACTTC. It specifies CASSFLGRQETQYF. This sequence joins TRBV28 and TRBJ2-5; D is unresolved. V was shortened by 3 bases and J by 2 bases, with 10 bases between the two germline ends. This CDR3 has 14 residues. The germline gives CDR1 MDHEN, CDR2 SYDVKM.

This clonotype has a count of ten or more. The genes are TRBV2 and TRBJ2-1, with D possibly being TRBD1 or TRBD2 (6 bases each). This CDR3 has 18 amino acids. Germline values: CDR1 SNHLY, CDR2 FYNNEI. Trimming shortened V by 3 bases and J by 0 bases, and 18 bases separated the two germline ends. CDR3 sequence (DNA): TGTGCCAGCAGTGAGGGGGCTAGCGAAGCCAGCTCCTACAATGAGCAGTTCTTC. Translating it yields CASSEGASEASSYNEQFF.

V gene TRBV12-3 or TRBV12-4 combines with J gene TRBJ1-4; D is uncertain. Trimming cost V 4 bases and J 8 bases, with 14 bases left between them. This CDR3 comprises 14 residues. The CDR3 sequence is CASSSVSRGEKLFF. For the CDR3, the DNA is TGTGCCAGCAGTTCCGTCTCCCGCGGGGAAAAACTGTTTTTT.

This clonotype was recorded many times. The chain carries TRBV2 and TRBJ1-2; TRBD1 might be the D (5 bases). In germline, CDR1 is SNHLY, CDR2 FYNNEI. V was clipped by 3 bases and J by 4 bases, with 15 bases between them. This CDR3 spans 15 amino acids. The CDR3 spells CASSEGNRPLYGYTF. DNA of the CDR3: TGTGCCAGCAGTGAGGGTAACAGGCCCCTCTATGGCTACACCTTC.

The genes are TRBV15 and TRBJ1-3, with a possible D match to TRBD1 (5 bases). Germline V lookup: CDR1 LNHNV, CDR2 YYDKDF (reference sequence). The V end was cut by 1 base, the J end by 0 bases, with 13 bases between. The length of the CDR3 is 17 residues. The CDR3 sequence is CATSRGDPHYSGNTIYF. The CDR3 DNA is TGTGCCACCAGCAGAGGGGACCCACACTACTCTGGAAACACCATATATTTT.

In its sample, this clonotype was seen a few times. The rearrangement uses TRBV6-1 and TRBJ2-7; 9 bases are shared with TRBD1. There are 15 residues in the CDR3. The germline V gene has CDR1 MNHNS and CDR2 SASEGT. The junction had 10 bases not matched to a gene; V was cut back by 7 bases and J by 3 bases. The CDR3 reads CASTSSGTGLYEQYF. The CDR3 region has the DNA TGTGCCAGCACCTCTTCCGGGACAGGGCTCTACGAGCAGTACTTC.

The table lists this clonotype with many counts. The chain uses TRBV6-1 and TRBJ2-5; 8 nucleotides agree with TRBD1. Germline-derived CDR1 and CDR2 are MNHNS and SASEGT. There are 12 residues in the CDR3. The CDR3 sequence: CATRGREETQYF. The CDR3 DNA reads as TGTGCTACCAGGGGGCGAGAAGAGACCCAGTACTTC.

This clonotype was seen a handful of times. Relative to the germline gene, one junction end is altered; a read error may explain this. The rearrangement links TRBV11-2 to TRBJ2-5, with 7 bases that match TRBD2. This CDR3 has 11 amino acids. The germline CDR1 and CDR2 sequences are SGHAT and FQNNGV. CDR3 residues: CASSSSGTINF. CDR3 coding DNA: TGTGCCAGCAGCTCATCCGGGACTATAAACTTC.

J is TRBJ2-1 and V is TRBV28; TRBD2 is a possible D gene (5 bases). This CDR3 is 16 amino acids long. V lost 3 bases and J 0 bases, leaving 12 bases between the germline ends. The germline V gene encodes CDR1 MDHEN and CDR2 SYDVKM. CDR3 amino acids: CASSFPKAVSYNEQFF. CDR3 sequence (DNA): TGTGCCAGCAGTTTCCCGAAAGCGGTCTCCTACAATGAGCAGTTCTTC.

This rearrangement joins TRBV4-1 to TRBJ1-1, with 9 nucleotides matching TRBD1. The V segment lost 3 bases and the J segment 6 bases; nucleotides outside the gene matches: 11. Germline CDR1 and CDR2: MGHRA and YSYEKL. The CDR3 is 16 residues long. For the CDR3, the DNA is TGCGCCAGCAGCCACCCCCCGGACAGGGGTAGGTCTGAAGCTTTCTTT. It is translated as CASSHPPDRGRSEAFF.

On this clonotype itself: Being one base from a much bigger clone, this may be a read error. The gene calls are TRBV30 and TRBJ1-2; perhaps TRBD1 as D (5 bases). CDR1 and CDR2 (germline): GTSNPN, SVGIG (reference sequence). This CDR3 is built from 14 residues. Trimming took 3 bases from V and 5 from J, leaving 16 bases between them. For the CDR3, the DNA is TGTGCCTGGAGGGCGAGAGGGGATGCATATGGCTACACCTTC. Its protein is CAWRARGDAYGYTF.

V is TRBV6-5 and J is TRBJ1-5; D gene unclear. This CDR3 region has 14 residues. Germline CDR1 MNHEY, CDR2 SVGAGI. The V gene lost 2 bases and the J gene lost 5 bases, with 10 bases spanning the gap. The CDR3 is CASSYGVLDQPQHF. The CDR3 coding sequence is TGTGCCAGCAGTTACGGGGTGTTGGATCAGCCCCAGCATTTT.

This clonotype appeared a few times. As DNA, the CDR3 is TGCAGTGCTAGAGATGTCTTGTGGCTGGGGGAGACCCAGTACTTC. Amino acids: CSARDVLWLGETQYF. The chain combines TRBV20-1 with TRBJ2-5; the D is unclear. Germline values: CDR1 DFQATT, CDR2 SNEGSKA (reference sequence). The CDR3 runs 15 residues. V lost 0 bases to trimming and J lost 5 bases, with 16 bases between them.

This chain links TRBV4-1 with TRBJ2-7, with TRBD1 matching over 7 bases. The V gene's germline CDR1 is MGHRA and CDR2 YSYEKL. The CDR3 contains 15 residues. The V segment lost 0 bases and the J segment 5 bases; nucleotides outside the gene matches: 7. In DNA, the CDR3 is TGCGCCAGCAGCCAAGAATCCAGGGGGAGACACGAGCAGTACTTC. Residues: CASSQESRGRHEQYF.

This clonotype was observed many times. This chain connects TRBV28 to TRBJ1-1, with D unclear. The V and J ends lost 2 bases and 5 bases respectively, with 9 bases between them. Germline V gene data show CDR1 as MDHEN and CDR2 as SYDVKM. This CDR3 comprises 13 residues. The CDR3 DNA follows: TGTGCCAGCAGTTTACCCAGAGAAACTGAAGCTTTCTTT. As protein: CASSLPRETEAFF. Looking up the rest from reference TRBV28 and TRBJ1-1 gives the full variable domain: DVKVTQSSRYLVKRTGEKVFLECVQDMDHENMFWYRQDPGLGLRLIYFSYDVKMKEKGDIPEGYSVSREKKERFSLILESASTNQTSMYLCASSLPRETEAFFGQGTRLTVV.

The V call is TRBV19, the J call TRBJ2-7; tentative D call: TRBD1 (6 bases). This CDR3 has 19 amino acids. Between the trimmed V and J ends, which lost 1 base and 0 bases, there was a span of 22 bases. Germline assignment: CDR1 LNHDA and CDR2 SQIVND (reference sequence). The CDR3 loop is CASSIGWDNSPGSSYEQYF. CDR3 coding DNA: TGTGCCAGTAGTATAGGATGGGACAACTCTCCAGGAAGCTCCTACGAGCAGTACTTC.

There are a few counts of this clonotype. The chain recombines TRBV20-1 with TRBJ2-2, with a possible D match to TRBD2 (6 bases). The CDR3 totals 14 residues. V was shortened by 2 bases and J by 6 bases, with 13 bases between the two germline ends. Germline lookup yields CDR1 DFQATT and CDR2 SNEGSKA (reference sequence). For the CDR3, the DNA is TGCAGTGCTAGAACGGACTCGGGGGCCGGGGAGCTGTTTTTT. The encoded protein is CSARTDSGAGELFF.